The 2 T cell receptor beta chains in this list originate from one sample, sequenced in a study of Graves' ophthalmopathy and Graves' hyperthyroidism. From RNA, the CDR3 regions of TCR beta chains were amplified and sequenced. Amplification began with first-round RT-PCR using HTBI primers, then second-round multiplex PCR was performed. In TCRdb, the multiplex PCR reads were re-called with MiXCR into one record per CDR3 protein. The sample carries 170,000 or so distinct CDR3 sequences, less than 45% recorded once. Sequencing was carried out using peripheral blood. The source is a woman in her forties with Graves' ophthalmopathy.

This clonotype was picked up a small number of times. The CDR3 coding sequence is TGTGCCAGCAGTTTATTCGGGGGAGATTACTATGGCTACACCTTC. The encoded protein is CASSLFGGDYYGYTF. The chain employs TRBV12-3 or TRBV12-4 and TRBJ1-2; weak D call: TRBD1 (5 bases). Deletions cut 2 bases from V and 3 bases from J, with 13 bases between. The CDR3 loop spans 15 amino acids.

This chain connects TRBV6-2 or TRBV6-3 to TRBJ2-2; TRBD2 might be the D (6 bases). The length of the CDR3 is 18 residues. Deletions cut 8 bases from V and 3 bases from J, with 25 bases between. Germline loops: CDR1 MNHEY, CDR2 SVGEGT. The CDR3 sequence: CASDHSPLGGYDTGELFF. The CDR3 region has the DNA TGTGCCAGCGACCACTCTCCTTTAGGAGGGTATGACACCGGGGAGCTGTTTTTT.